One T cell receptor beta chain is described in this entry. The data were obtained in a study of T-cell reconstitution after alpha-beta-depleted transplantation in children. The CDR3 is 17 residues long. Germline lookup yields CDR1 SGHTA and CDR2 FQGNSA. The V and J ends lost 1 base and 2 bases respectively, with 17 bases between them. The library targeted TCRbeta and was prepared with unique molecular identifiers. TCRdb called the PCR reads again in MiXCR, with one record for every CDR3 protein. The sample shows some 530,000 distinct CDR3 sequences, about an eighth of them seen only once. Sequencing was performed on PBMCs from the stem cell graft donor, taken from the stem cell graft. The chain joins TRBV7-2 to TRBJ2-5; D might be TRBD2 (5 bases). This TCR derives from a human donor who donated a stem cell graft to a child with combined immunodeficiency. CDR3 amino acids: CASSLVSLGELQETQYF. Here the CDR3 DNA reads TGTGCCAGCAGCTTAGTCTCCCTCGGGGAGCTACAAGAGACCCAGTACTTC.